The next 12 T cell receptor beta chains were all read from a single sample in a study of shared clonotypes between healthy human individuals. The table came from immunoSEQ multiplex PCR; TCRdb's copy has only in-frame clones and leaves some out. The table shows hundreds of thousands of clones, with around three quarters occurring only once. The sample comprised memory CD4+ T cells sorted from blood. Subset noted: CD45RA-negative fraction. All receptors derive from a woman under 40 in good health.

The J gene is TRBJ2-3, the V gene TRBV7-9; D remains unclear. This CDR3 contains 13 residues. Germline CDR1 reads SEHNR; CDR2 reads FQNEAQ (reference sequence). The V end was cut by 5 bases, the J end by 4 bases, with 10 bases between. The DNA for the CDR3 is TGTGCCAGCAGCCCTCCCCAGCCAGATACGCAGTATTTT. As protein: CASSPPQPDTQYF.

The rearrangement uses TRBV28 and TRBJ2-7; TRBD2 agrees at 10 bases. J lost 0 bases, V lost 6 bases, and 5 bases had no gene match. The CDR3 has 15 residues. Germline assignment: CDR1 MDHEN and CDR2 SYDVKM. The CDR3 coding sequence is TGTGCCAGCAGGACTCTAGCGGGGGCCTCCTACGAGCAGTACTTC. Its translation is CASRTLAGASYEQYF.

This clone has just one count. The J gene is TRBJ2-7, the V gene TRBV2, with 7 bases matching TRBD1. Germline-derived CDR1 and CDR2 are SNHLY and FYNNEI. V was clipped by 4 bases and J by 7 bases; unmatched bases: 7. The CDR3 sequence is 13 residues long. CDR3 amino acids: CASSGRPQGEQYF. The CDR3 coding sequence is TGTGCCAGCAGTGGCAGACCACAGGGGGAGCAGTACTTC.

The rearrangement uses TRBV29-1 and TRBJ1-1; D gene unclear. Trimming removed 5 bases at V and 1 base at J, with 17 bases between. The CDR3 is made up of 15 amino acids. Germline CDR1 and CDR2: SQVTM and ANQGSEA. The CDR3, as DNA: TGCAGCGTTTTAGCCCATTTATCAGAGAACACTGAAGCTTTCTTT. It encodes CSVLAHLSENTEAFF.

The gene calls are TRBV7-2 and TRBJ2-5; a possible D gene is TRBD1 (6 bases). In germline, CDR1 is SGHTA, CDR2 FQGNSA. This CDR3 is 14 amino acids long. Trimming removed 5 bases at V and 5 bases at J, with 15 bases between. The DNA of the CDR3 is TGTGCCAGCAGCGCAGGCGGCAGGGGCGAGACCCAGTACTTC. Its translation is CASSAGGRGETQYF.

This clone was counted a few times. The genes are TRBV25-1 and TRBJ2-2, with a tentative D call TRBD2 (5 bases). This CDR3 is built from 14 residues. V was cut by 4 bases and J by 0 bases, with 6 bases left in between. Germline V gene sequence: CDR1 MGHDK, CDR2 SYGVNS. This CDR3 reads CASSAGSNTGELFF. The CDR3 DNA sequence: TGTGCCAGCAGTGCGGGATCGAACACCGGGGAGCTGTTTTTT.

With respect to this clone: A read error likely explains this, since a far larger clone differs by one base. The same CDR3 is also encoded by other DNA sequences in this sample. The chain carries TRBV4-1 and TRBJ1-1, with D unclear. This CDR3 is 14 amino acids long. From germline, CDR1 is MGHRA and CDR2 YSYEKL. For the CDR3, the DNA is TGCGCTAGCAGCCAAGTAACAGCGAACACTGAAGCTTTCTTT. It codes for CASSQVTANTEAFF.

The chain has TRBV15 and TRBJ2-1; 7 nucleotides agree with TRBD1. V was clipped by 3 bases and J by 2 bases; unmatched bases: 10. The CDR3 loop spans 17 amino acids. Germline values: CDR1 LNHNV, CDR2 YYDKDF (reference sequence). Here the CDR3 reads CATSRGPTGAAYNEQFF. In nucleotides, the CDR3 is TGTGCCACCAGCAGGGGACCCACAGGGGCGGCCTACAATGAGCAGTTCTTC.

V and J are TRBV5-4 and TRBJ2-5; D ambiguous. Looked up from germline, CDR1 is SGHNT and CDR2 is YYREEE (reference sequence). Trimming took off 4 bases at V and 0 bases at J, with 10 bases between the two ends. CDR3 length: 14 amino acids. In DNA form, the CDR3 reads TGTGCCAGCAGCCCAGGATCCTACCAAGAGACCCAGTACTTC. This sequence encodes CASSPGSYQETQYF.

V usage is TRBV6-5 and J usage is TRBJ1-2; D may be TRBD1 (5 bases). Germline CDR1 reads MNHEY; CDR2 reads SVGAGI. This CDR3 has 14 amino acids. V lost 6 bases to trimming and J lost 1 base, with 12 bases between them. CDR3 in amino acids: CASRNNRLNYGYTF. The CDR3 region has the DNA TGTGCCAGCAGAAACAACAGGCTTAACTATGGCTACACCTTC.

The CDR3 nucleotides are TGTGCCAGCAGCCAAGGGGGTCCAGCTAACTATGGCTACACCTTC. This encodes CASSQGGPANYGYTF. The rearrangement joins TRBV4-2 to TRBJ1-2; D not certain. This CDR3 comprises 15 residues. Trimming took off 1 base at V and 0 bases at J, with 9 bases between the two ends. The germline CDR1 and CDR2 sequences are LGHNA and YNFKEQ.

The chain recombines TRBV7-9 with TRBJ2-5; maybe TRBD1 (5 bases). There are 13 residues in the CDR3. Germline V gives CDR1 SEHNR, CDR2 FQNEAQ (reference sequence). The V end lost 5 bases, the J end lost 2 bases, and 9 bases lay between the germline ends. The CDR3: CASSRDSQETQYF. The CDR3, as DNA: TGTGCCAGCAGCCGAGACAGTCAAGAGACCCAGTACTTC.